A single sample is the source of the 12 T cell receptor beta chains below, sequenced in a study of OX40 agonist ivuxolimab in advanced cancers. Clones were sequenced by immunoSEQ multiplex PCR, and TCRdb holds only the in-frame ones, with some missing. The sample contains 35,000 to 40,000 clones, about 90% of which appear only once. This specimen consisted of CD4+ or CD8+ T cells sorted from blood, obtained in a trial of the OX40 agonist ivuxolimab. The receptors derive from an adult with an advanced solid tumor such as melanoma, head and neck, liver or kidney cancer.

DNA of the CDR3: TGTGCCAGCAGTGAGGAGGACAGGCTCGGTGAAAAACTGTTTTTT. It codes for CASSEEDRLGEKLFF. The chain has TRBV2 and TRBJ1-4, with 7 bases fitting TRBD1. V shed 3 bases and J 7 bases; nucleotides not matched to a gene: 8. The CDR3 is made up of 15 amino acids. Germline V gene sequence: CDR1 SNHLY, CDR2 FYNNEI.

This chain uses TRBV21-1 with TRBJ2-7; TRBD2 is the table's D call and was not checked against the DNA. TRBV21-1 is a pseudogene locus. This CDR3 comprises 14 residues. The CDR3 sequence: CASSKIRDPPWQYV. For the CDR3, the DNA is TGTGCCAGCAGCAAAATACGGGATCCTCCTTGGCAGTACGTC.

The chain carries TRBV5-4 and TRBJ1-1, with D unclear. This CDR3 has 14 residues. V was clipped by 4 bases and J by 1 base, with 11 bases between them. The germline V gene has CDR1 SGHNT and CDR2 YYREEE (reference sequence). The CDR3 region has the DNA TGTGCCAGCAGCCCCGGATTCGGGAACACTGAAGCTTTCTTT. As protein: CASSPGFGNTEAFF.

The rearrangement uses TRBV7-6 and TRBJ1-4; tentatively, D is TRBD1 (5 bases). The CDR3 sequence is 13 residues long. Trimming stripped 5 bases from V and 5 bases from J, with 9 bases between. Germline V CDR1 and CDR2: SGHVS, FNYEAQ. CDR3 amino acids: CASSPWGNEKLFF. CDR3 bases: TGTGCCAGCAGCCCCTGGGGGAATGAAAAACTGTTTTTT.

The chain carries TRBV27 and TRBJ2-7; tentatively, D is TRBD1 or TRBD2 (5 bases each). V was trimmed by 4 bases and J by 0 bases, leaving 7 bases between them. From germline, CDR1 is MNHEY and CDR2 SMNVEV (reference sequence). This CDR3 has 13 amino acids. The CDR3 DNA is TGTGCCAGCAGTTCGGGGACCTCCTACGAGCAGTACTTC. Amino acids: CASSSGTSYEQYF.

This rearrangement joins TRBV10-1 to TRBJ2-1; unclear D gene. V lost 2 bases to trimming and J lost 4 bases, with 12 bases between them. The CDR3 totals 15 residues. The germline V gene encodes CDR1 WNHNN and CDR2 SYGVQD (reference sequence). The CDR3 coding sequence is TGCGCCAGCAGTGAGAACTTCCACCCATACAATGAGCAGTTCTTC. Protein product: CASSENFHPYNEQFF.

The J gene is TRBJ1-5, the V gene TRBV13; no clear D gene. The CDR3 spans 12 residues. Trimming left V 5 bases short and J 6 bases short, with 8 bases between. Germline V gene lookup returns CDR1 PRHDT and CDR2 FYEKMQ (reference sequence). The CDR3 protein is CASSESGQPQHF. The CDR3 DNA reads as TGTGCCAGCAGCGAGTCGGGTCAGCCCCAGCATTTT.

V and J are TRBV27 and TRBJ1-5; 12 bases align to TRBD1. The length of the CDR3 is 15 residues. Trimming removed 3 bases from V and 6 bases from J; junction bases left unmatched: 3. CDR1 is MNHEY and CDR2 is SMNVEV in the germline V gene (reference sequence). CDR3 sequence: CASSFLGQGAQPQHF. CDR3 DNA sequence: TGTGCCAGCAGTTTCTTGGGACAGGGGGCTCAGCCCCAGCATTTT.

This clone rates as medium-sized. This chain joins TRBV5-8 and TRBJ1-4, with D possibly being TRBD1 (6 bases). The CDR3 consists of 15 residues. Germline CDR1 is SGHTS and CDR2 is YDEGEE. V lost 1 base and J 8 bases, leaving 15 bases between the germline ends. In DNA form, the CDR3 reads TGTGCCAGCAGCTTGAAGGGGGTCGAGAACGAAAAACTGTTTTTT. Translation gives CASSLKGVENEKLFF.

This clone was observed a handful of times. V and J are TRBV4-2 and TRBJ2-7, with 12 nucleotides matching TRBD2. Per the germline V gene, CDR1 is LGHNA and CDR2 is YNFKEQ. CDR3 length: 15 residues. J was trimmed by 9 bases and V by 1 base; bases with no gene match: 7. CDR3 nucleotides: TGTGCCAGCAGCCAAGTGTCTAGCGGGAGGGCCGGGCAGTACTTC. Translated: CASSQVSSGRAGQYF.

The chain employs TRBV29-1 and TRBJ1-5; 9 bases line up with TRBD1. The CDR3 contains 12 residues. Looked up from germline, CDR1 is SQVTM and CDR2 is ANQGSEA. V shed 5 bases and J 7 bases; nucleotides not matched to a gene: 3. The CDR3 DNA reads as TGCAGCGTTAGGACAGGGGACCAGCCCCAGCATTTT. Its protein is CSVRTGDQPQHF.

The chain employs TRBV7-9 and TRBJ1-3; D possibly corresponds to TRBD1 (5 bases). V was shortened by 5 bases and J by 7 bases, with 15 bases between the two germline ends. The CDR3 totals 14 residues. Germline V lookup: CDR1 SEHNR, CDR2 FQNEAQ (reference sequence). The CDR3, as DNA: TGTGCCAGCAGCCCCAGGGTGTTAAGTAACACCATATATTTT. This codes for CASSPRVLSNTIYF.